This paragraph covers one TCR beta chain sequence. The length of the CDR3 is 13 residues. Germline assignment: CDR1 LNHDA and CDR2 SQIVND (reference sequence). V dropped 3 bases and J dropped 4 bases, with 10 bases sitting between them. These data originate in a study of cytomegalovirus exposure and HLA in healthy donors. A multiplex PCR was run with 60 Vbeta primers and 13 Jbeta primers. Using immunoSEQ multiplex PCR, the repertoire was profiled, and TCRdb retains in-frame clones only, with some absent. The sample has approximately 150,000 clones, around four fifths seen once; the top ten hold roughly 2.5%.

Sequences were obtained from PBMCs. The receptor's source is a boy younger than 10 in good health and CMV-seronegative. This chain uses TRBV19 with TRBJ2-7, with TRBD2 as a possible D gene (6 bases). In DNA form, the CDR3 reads TGTGCCAGTAGTATGGGGACTGGTTACGAGCAGTACTTC. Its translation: CASSMGTGYEQYF.